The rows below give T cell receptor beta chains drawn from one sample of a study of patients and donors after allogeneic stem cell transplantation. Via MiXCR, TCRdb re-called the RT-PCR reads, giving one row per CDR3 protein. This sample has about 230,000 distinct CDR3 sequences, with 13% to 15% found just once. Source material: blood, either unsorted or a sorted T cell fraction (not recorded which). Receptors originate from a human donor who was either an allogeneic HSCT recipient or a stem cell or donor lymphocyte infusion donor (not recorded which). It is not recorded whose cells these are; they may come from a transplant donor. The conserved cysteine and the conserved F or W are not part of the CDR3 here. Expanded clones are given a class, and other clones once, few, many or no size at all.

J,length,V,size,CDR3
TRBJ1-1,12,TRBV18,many,ASSGLKRWTEAF
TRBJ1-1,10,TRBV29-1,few,SVFRKNTEAF
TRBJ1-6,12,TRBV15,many,ATSYGTLGAPLH
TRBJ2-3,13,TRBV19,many,ASSPQGLSTDTQY
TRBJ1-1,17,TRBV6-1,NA,ASSELGKRTQAWDTEAF
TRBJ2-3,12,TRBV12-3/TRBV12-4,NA,ASSLLANTDTQY
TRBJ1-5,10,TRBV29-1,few,SVGGGGQPQH
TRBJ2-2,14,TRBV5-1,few,ASSHKREGQTGELF
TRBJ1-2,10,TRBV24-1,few,ATSVGNYGYT
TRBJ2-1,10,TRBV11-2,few,ASSLRANEQF
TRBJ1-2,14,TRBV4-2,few,ASSQDPTGSNYGYT
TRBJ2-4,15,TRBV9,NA,ASSVGPVFGGGHIQY
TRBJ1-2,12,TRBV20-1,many,SAYREAFGYGYT
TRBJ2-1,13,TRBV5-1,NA,ASSLSLAGYNEQF
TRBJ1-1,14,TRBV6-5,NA,ASSYSVGGGNTEAF
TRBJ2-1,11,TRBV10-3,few,AISPRDTNEQF
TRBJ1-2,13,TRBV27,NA,ASSPWSGGSGGYT
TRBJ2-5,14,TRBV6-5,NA,ASSYNLGPTGETQY
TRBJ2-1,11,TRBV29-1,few,SVEERGENEQF
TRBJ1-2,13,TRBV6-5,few,ASSSPGQGARGYT
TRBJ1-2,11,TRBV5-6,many,ASSLRVTGGYT
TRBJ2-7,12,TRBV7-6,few,ASSRSDGTYEQY
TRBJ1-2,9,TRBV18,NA,ASSPSYGYT
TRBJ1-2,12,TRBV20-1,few,SHYRDRVDYGYT
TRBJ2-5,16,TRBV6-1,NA,ASSEAGQGTTLQETQY
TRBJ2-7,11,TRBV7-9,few,ASSLGTNYEQY
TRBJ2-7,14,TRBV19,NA,ASSMSGAGIAYEQY
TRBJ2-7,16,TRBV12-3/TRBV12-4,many,ASSWSRRGLSTTYEQY
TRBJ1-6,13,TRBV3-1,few,ASSQGQGYNSPLH